This T cell receptor (beta chain) was identified in a study of Graves' ophthalmopathy and Graves' hyperthyroidism. This clonotype was recorded many times. The authors amplified TCR beta CDR3 regions, and they did so from RNA transcripts for repertoire sequencing. First-round RT-PCR with HTBI primers preceded a second-round multiplex PCR. TCRdb processed the multiplex PCR reads anew with MiXCR; each CDR3 protein has one entry. Of around 1.1 million distinct CDR3 sequences listed, roughly 35% are singletons. CDR3 size: 13 residues. V was cut by 2 bases and J by 6 bases, with 10 bases left in between. CDR1 MNHEY and CDR2 SVGAGI come from the germline V gene.

The rearrangement joins TRBV6-5 to TRBJ1-2; D might be TRBD1 (5 bases). This TCR came from an adult man with Graves' hyperthyroidism. Sample: peripheral blood or thyroid tissue (not recorded which). Here the CDR3 DNA reads TGTGCCAGCAGTTACGGGGGAGTTGATGGCTACACCTTC. Translated, it gives CASSYGGVDGYTF.